The subject of this entry is one T cell receptor (beta chain). The sample holds one count of this clone. Its specific antigen is unknown. Qualities for individual bases were not recorded, and no much larger clone is one base off. This entry is derived from a study of blood T cell repertoires in COVID-19 (dated by TCRdb to about 2020). For context, the study as a whole: Collaborator samples came from the United States, Italy and Spain and covered acute and convalescent phases of COVID-19. The repertoires were released in a freely available public database meant as a resource for research on the immune response to SARS-CoV-2. The prospective study material was composed of cDNA or gDNA derived from T cells, B-cell-depleted T cells, or PBMCs. Sample metadata almost always included a de-identified subject ID, COVID-19 status, age in years and sex. Samples came from the ongoing ImmuneRACE study (first 160 participants) plus 1,254 subjects from 6 global collaborators. The dataset comprised deeply sampled blood TCRbeta repertoires from subjects exposed to, actively infected with, or recovered from COVID-19. HLA class I and class II types, where available, came from metadata supplied by the sample provider rather than from assay-based typing.

Overall results and qualifications from the work: The quantity of clinical and demographic metadata differed by source and by participant and was supplied without curation.

One collaborating source in Seattle enrolled patients while the patients were actively infected and followed the patients over time throughout the course of disease. The collaborating institutions used their own protocols to collect whole blood in K2EDTA tubes. For TCRbeta analysis, collaborators shipped samples in one of three forms: frozen whole blood, isolated PBMCs, or DNA extracted from either of those sample types. The germline ends are 9 bases apart after V is trimmed by 6 bases and J by 1 base. The germline V gene (reference sequence) sets CDR1 to MNHNY and CDR2 to SVGAGI. CDR3 length: 13 amino acids, cysteine to phenylalanine. CDR3 DNA only is kept here, 39 bases in frame from base 1. TCRbeta CDR3 regions were amplified from genomic DNA by means of the immunoSEQ Assay, a bias-controlled multiplex PCR. On the authors' methods: The number of nucleated cells in each sample was estimated by amplification of reference gene primers within the assay. To quantify the absolute abundance of each unique TCRbeta CDR3 rearrangement, sequence reads were collapsed and filtered. For each sample, productive Simpson clonality was calculated as the square root of Simpson's diversity index over productive rearrangements. This immuneACCESS table, as held by TCRdb, lists in-frame sequences with V and J called but not all clones. Of the missing ones, under half trace to an unresolved V gene in checked studies; the others have no known cause. From that table come the V and J calls and clone size; the DNA was used to work out D and trimming. This sample comprises under 150,000 clones, 85% to 90% of them detected only once. Together, the top ten hold approximately 5.1% of the sample.

Sequencing used peripheral blood. The chain is encoded by TRBV6-6 joined to TRBJ1-1; tentative D gene TRBD1, with 6 bases matching. The receptor comes from an older woman with COVID-19, enrolled during active disease. The bases read TGTGCCAGCAGGTGGACAGAGAACACTGAAGCTTTCTTT. Its amino acids are CASRWTENTEAFF.